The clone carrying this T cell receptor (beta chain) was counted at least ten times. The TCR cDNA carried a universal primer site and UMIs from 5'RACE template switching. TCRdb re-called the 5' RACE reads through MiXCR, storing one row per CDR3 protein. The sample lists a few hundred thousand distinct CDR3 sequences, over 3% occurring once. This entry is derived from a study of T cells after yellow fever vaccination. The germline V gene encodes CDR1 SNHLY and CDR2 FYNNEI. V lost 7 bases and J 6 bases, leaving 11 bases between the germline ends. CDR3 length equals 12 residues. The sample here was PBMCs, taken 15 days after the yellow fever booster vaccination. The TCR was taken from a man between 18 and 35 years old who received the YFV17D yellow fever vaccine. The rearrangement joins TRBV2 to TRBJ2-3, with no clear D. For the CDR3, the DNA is TGTGCCAGCACTTTTACCGGGGATACGCAGTATTTT. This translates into CASTFTGDTQYF.